One and the same sample provided the 22 T cell receptor beta chains below, sequenced in a study of shared clonotypes between healthy human individuals. The repertoire was sequenced with immunoSEQ multiplex PCR; TCRdb's copy has only in-frame clones and lacks some. The data contain fewer than 850,000 clones, roughly 70% of them singletons. Source material: memory CD4+ T cells sorted from blood. As for subset: CD45RA-negative fraction. These receptors all stem from a woman aged 25 to 39 in good health.

V usage is TRBV5-1 and J usage is TRBJ2-2; 7 bases align to TRBD1. The V gene end was trimmed by 4 bases and the J gene end by 3 bases; junction bases not matched to a gene: 9. This CDR3 region has 16 residues. Germline CDR1 and CDR2: SGHRS and YFSETQ. CDR3 DNA: TGCGCCAGCAGCGCGCGACGGGACAGTGACACCGGGGAGCTGTTTTTT. Translation gives CASSARRDSDTGELFF.

This sequence joins TRBV6-1 and TRBJ2-5; D may be TRBD2 (5 bases). The CDR3 spans 14 residues. Deletions cut 4 bases from V and 1 base from J, with 10 bases between. CDR1 MNHNS and CDR2 SASEGT come from the germline V gene. Here the CDR3 DNA reads TGTGCCAGCAGTGCGGGAACAACCCAAGAGACCCAGTACTTC. Amino acid sequence: CASSAGTTQETQYF.

The CDR3 reads CASSFDYQETQYF. The DNA for the CDR3 is TGCGCCAGCAGCTTCGACTACCAAGAGACCCAGTACTTC. This chain uses TRBV5-1 with TRBJ2-5; D gene ambiguous. V lost 2 bases and J 0 bases, leaving 5 bases between the germline ends. Germline CDR1 is SGHRS and CDR2 is YFSETQ. The length of the CDR3 is 13 residues.

The V gene is TRBV19, the J gene TRBJ2-7, with no clear D. CDR3 length: 13 residues. Germline CDR1 reads LNHDA; CDR2 reads SQIVND (reference sequence). Trimming pared 7 bases from V and 4 bases from J, leaving 14 bases between. CDR3 residues: CASTPQTGYEQYF. In DNA, the CDR3 is TGTGCCAGTACTCCCCAGACGGGTTACGAGCAGTACTTC.

This rearrangement joins TRBV28 to TRBJ1-5, with a tentative D call TRBD1 (6 bases). The germline V gene encodes CDR1 MDHEN and CDR2 SYDVKM. The V gene lost 3 bases and the J gene lost 6 bases, with 18 bases spanning the gap. The CDR3 sequence is 16 residues long. The CDR3 is CASSFRRGGRGQPQHF. CDR3 DNA: TGTGCCAGCAGTTTCCGCAGGGGAGGAAGGGGTCAGCCCCAGCATTTT.

The V gene is TRBV4-2, the J gene TRBJ2-1, with TRBD2 as a possible D gene (5 bases). The V end lost 4 bases, the J end lost 12 bases, and 16 bases lay between the germline ends. The length of the CDR3 is 13 residues. Germline V lookup: CDR1 LGHNA, CDR2 YNFKEQ. The CDR3 sequence is CASSPSAEAAQFF. The CDR3 nucleotides are TGTGCCAGCAGCCCGTCAGCGGAAGCGGCGCAGTTCTTC.

This sequence joins TRBV4-1 and TRBJ1-5; the D gene is possibly TRBD1 (6 bases). Germline CDR1 and CDR2: MGHRA and YSYEKL. V lost 0 bases and J 2 bases, leaving 11 bases between the germline ends. The CDR3 totals 16 residues. CDR3 residues: CASSQETGRGNQPQHF. CDR3 bases: TGCGCCAGCAGCCAAGAAACAGGGAGAGGCAATCAGCCCCAGCATTTT.

A few counts support this clone. Additional DNA sequences in this sample encode the identical CDR3. V usage is TRBV7-2 and J usage is TRBJ1-5; tentative D call: TRBD1 (5 bases). Germline lookup yields CDR1 SGHTA and CDR2 FQGNSA. The CDR3 totals 15 residues. Trimming removed 3 bases at V and 0 bases at J, with 9 bases between. The CDR3 here is CASSLDTLSNQPQHF. Here the CDR3 DNA reads TGTGCCAGCAGCTTGGACACCCTTAGCAATCAGCCCCAGCATTTT.

CDR3 nucleotides: TGTGCCAGCGACCGGGACAAAATCTACAATGAGCAGTTCTTC. Its translation is CASDRDKIYNEQFF. The chain is built from TRBV7-9 and TRBJ2-1, with a possible D match to TRBD1 (6 bases). CDR1 is SEHNR and CDR2 is FQNEAQ in the germline V gene (reference sequence). This CDR3 is 14 amino acids long. V shed 8 bases and J shed 3 bases, with 14 bases lying between them.

This chain links TRBV27 with TRBJ2-7; perhaps TRBD1 as D (5 bases). Trimming cost V 5 bases and J 2 bases, with 16 bases left between them. CDR1 MNHEY and CDR2 SMNVEV come from the germline V gene (reference sequence). The CDR3 runs 15 residues. Written as DNA, the CDR3 is TGTGCCAGCAGTCCTCGGGTGGGGCCCACCTACGAGCAGTACTTC. Its translation is CASSPRVGPTYEQYF.

V and J are TRBV7-2 and TRBJ2-1, with 11 bases matching TRBD2. V lost 5 bases and J lost 5; bases outside the gene matches: 5. Germline CDR1 SGHTA, CDR2 FQGNSA. The CDR3 is 15 residues long. This chain's CDR3 is CASSVKGLADNEQFF. CDR3 bases: TGTGCCAGCAGCGTTAAGGGACTAGCGGACAATGAGCAGTTCTTC.

The V and J genes are TRBV27 and TRBJ2-7; the match to TRBD2 covers 9 bases. After removal of 6 bases from V and 3 bases from J, the junction contained 18 bases not matched to a gene. The germline gives CDR1 MNHEY, CDR2 SMNVEV (reference sequence). The CDR3 sequence is 18 residues long. CDR3 region: CASSPTPGGGLANYEQYF. The DNA of the CDR3 is TGTGCCAGCAGCCCTACTCCTGGAGGAGGACTAGCGAACTACGAGCAGTACTTC.

V and J are TRBV10-1 and TRBJ1-1; D is possibly TRBD1 (5 bases). The CDR3 spans 13 residues. CDR1 WNHNN and CDR2 SYGVQD come from the germline V gene (reference sequence). V shed 5 bases and J shed 6 bases, with 13 bases lying between them. The CDR3 reads CASSRRDRPEAFF. The CDR3 region has the DNA TGCGCCAGCAGTCGCAGGGATCGCCCTGAAGCTTTCTTT.

V usage is TRBV5-1 and J usage is TRBJ2-1, with D unresolved. Trimming cost V 1 base and J 7 bases, with 9 bases left between them. From germline, CDR1 is SGHRS and CDR2 YFSETQ. CDR3 size: 13 residues. CDR3 bases: TGCGCCAGCAGCTTGATAGGCCAGAATGAGCAGTTCTTC. Its protein product is CASSLIGQNEQFF.

The genes are TRBV15 and TRBJ1-1; no reliable D call. This CDR3 contains 12 residues. V was cut by 5 bases and J by 6 bases, with 10 bases left in between. The germline V gene encodes CDR1 LNHNV and CDR2 YYDKDF (reference sequence). CDR3 loop: CATSLWGAEAFF. CDR3 DNA sequence: TGTGCCACCAGCTTGTGGGGTGCTGAAGCTTTCTTT.

The gene calls are TRBV5-4 and TRBJ1-4, with D possibly TRBD1 on 5 matching bases. The CDR3 spans 13 residues. V lost 0 bases and J lost 6, with 6 bases in between. Germline V gene data show CDR1 as SGHNT and CDR2 as YYREEE (reference sequence). The CDR3 sequence: CASSLETDEKLFF. The CDR3 nucleotides are TGTGCCAGCAGCTTGGAGACAGATGAAAAACTGTTTTTT.

V usage is TRBV18 and J usage is TRBJ2-6; 12 positions match TRBD1. The CDR3 runs to 17 residues. V shed 2 bases and J 4 bases; nucleotides not matched to a gene: 3. Per the germline V gene, CDR1 is KGHSH and CDR2 is LQKENI. The CDR3 DNA is TGTGCCAGCTCACCAGGGACAGGGGGCGGCGGGGCCAACGTCCTGACTTTC. Translation: CASSPGTGGGGANVLTF.

The chain joins TRBV5-1 to TRBJ1-4; D uncertain. Trimming cost V 4 bases and J 8 bases, with 21 bases left between them. The CDR3 covers 16 residues. Per germline, CDR1 SGHRS and CDR2 YFSETQ. The CDR3 spells CASSPGYEGFNEKLFF. The CDR3 DNA reads as TGCGCCAGCAGCCCCGGCTACGAAGGATTTAACGAAAAACTGTTTTTT.

The chain joins TRBV14 to TRBJ2-7; D ambiguous. Per germline, CDR1 SGHDN and CDR2 FVKESK. CDR3 size: 12 residues. V was clipped by 9 bases and J by 3 bases, with 12 bases between them. This chain's CDR3 is CASGRTHYEQYF. The CDR3, as DNA: TGTGCCAGTGGCCGGACCCACTACGAGCAGTACTTC.

The gene calls are TRBV7-9 and TRBJ2-1, with 11 positions matching TRBD2. With 5 bases clipped from V and 6 bases from J, the junction kept 6 bases outside the gene matches. The CDR3 sequence is 15 residues long. From germline, CDR1 is SEHNR and CDR2 FQNEAQ (reference sequence). The CDR3 bases are TGTGCCAGCAGCCCGGGACTAGCGGAGATCAATGAGCAGTTCTTC. It specifies CASSPGLAEINEQFF.

CDR3 nucleotides: TGCGCCAGCAACTTAGACACGGAGCCCGAGGGTACGCAGTATTTT. Its protein is CASNLDTEPEGTQYF. The chain carries TRBV5-1 and TRBJ2-3; D is possibly TRBD2 (5 bases). The CDR3 spans 15 residues. Germline loops: CDR1 SGHRS, CDR2 YFSETQ. The ends were cut back, 6 bases at V and 8 bases at J, with 22 bases in the middle. The variable domain in full, completed from reference TRBV5-1 and TRBJ2-3, reads KAGVTQTPRYLIKTRGQQVTLSCSPISGHRSVSWYQQTPGQGLQFLFEYFSETQRNKGNFPGRFSGRQFSNSRSEMNVSTLELGDSALYLCASNLDTEPEGTQYFGPGTRLTVL.

This CDR3 is CASSVLSGQPQHF. In nucleotides, the CDR3 is TGTGCCAGCAGTGTCTTGTCAGGGCAGCCCCAGCATTTT. This chain connects TRBV6-4 to TRBJ1-5; D might be TRBD1 (5 bases). Trimming left V 4 bases short and J 7 bases short, with 11 bases between. The germline gives CDR1 MRHNA, CDR2 SNTAGT. This CDR3 has 13 amino acids.